This is a list of T cell receptor beta chains from one sample in a study of shared clonotypes between healthy human individuals. This table comes from immunoSEQ multiplex PCR, and its TCRdb copy is limited to in-frame clones, with some not included. The table includes 1,100,000 or so clones, roughly 74% detected once. Sequencing used memory CD4+ T cells from PBMCs. The source of these receptors is a man aged 18 to 29 in good health. Some clones in this sample may be carry-over from other donors' samples. The CDR3 runs from the conserved cysteine through the conserved F or W. D genes are given only for firm matches. For some rows the clone size is stated as once, few or many, or as a class when expanded; others skip it.

abundance	d_gene	v_gene	j_gene	CDR3aa	CDR3nt
.	.	TRBV9	TRBJ2-5	CASSVVAMEGAGIQETQYF	TGTGCCAGCAGCGTAGTCGCGATGGAGGGGGCTGGGATACAGGAGACCCAGTACTTC
.	TRBD2	TRBV5-4	TRBJ2-3	CASSLYAGLITDTQYF	TGTGCCAGCAGCTTATACGCGGGACTAATTACAGATACGCAGTATTTT
few	TRBD1	TRBV5-6	TRBJ1-1	CASSLGDREATEAFF	TGTGCCAGCAGCTTAGGGGACAGGGAGGCCACTGAAGCTTTCTTT
.	.	TRBV28	TRBJ2-1	CASSILRGRNGNEQFF	TGTGCCAGCAGCATCCTCAGGGGTAGGAATGGCAATGAGCAGTTCTTC
.	.	TRBV30	TRBJ2-7	CAWSDRTYEQYF	TGTGCCTGGAGCGACAGAACCTACGAGCAGTACTTC
.	.	TRBV5-5	TRBJ1-1	CASSLAGDTEAFF	TGTGCCAGCAGCTTGGCGGGGGACACTGAAGCTTTCTTT
few	.	TRBV14	TRBJ1-1	CASSRDQNTEAFF	TGTGCCAGCAGCCGAGACCAGAACACTGAAGCTTTCTTT
.	TRBD2	TRBV6-1	TRBJ2-7	CASSELAGAYEQYF	TGTGCCAGCAGTGAGCTAGCGGGGGCCTACGAGCAGTACTTC
.	TRBD1	TRBV28	TRBJ2-1	CASSLTGSPPKEQFF	TGTGCCAGCAGTTTGACAGGGTCCCCACCAAAGGAGCAGTTCTTC
.	.	TRBV5-1	TRBJ2-4	CASSVGRAGMDIQYF	TGCGCCAGCAGCGTCGGTCGGGCAGGGATGGACATTCAGTACTTC
.	.	TRBV5-1	TRBJ2-2	CASSLVPGVSTGELFF	TGCGCCAGCAGCTTGGTACCAGGGGTCTCCACCGGGGAGCTGTTTTTT
once	.	TRBV28	TRBJ2-1	CASSPYNEQFF	TGTGCCAGCAGCCCCTACAATGAGCAGTTCTTC
.	.	TRBV28	TRBJ1-4	CASQAGGAREKLFF	TGTGCCAGTCAGGCCGGGGGGGCGCGAGAAAAACTGTTTTTT
.	TRBD2	TRBV9	TRBJ2-3	CASSVRGARTDTQYF	TGTGCCAGCAGCGTGCGGGGGGCCCGCACAGATACGCAGTATTTT
.	.	TRBV10-3	TRBJ1-2	CAIRGDRTNYGYTF	TGTGCCATCAGGGGTGACAGGACTAACTATGGCTACACCTTC
.	.	TRBV2	TRBJ2-5	CASSNQRETQYF	TGTGCCAGCAGTAACCAGCGAGAGACCCAGTACTTC
few	.	TRBV2	TRBJ2-7	CASNGGMGYEQYF	TGTGCCAGCAATGGCGGGATGGGGTACGAGCAGTACTTC
.	.	TRBV6-6	TRBJ2-5	CASSYSWGLAETQYF	TGTGCCAGCAGTTACTCGTGGGGGCTGGCAGAGACCCAGTACTTC
.	.	TRBV25-1	TRBJ2-5	CASSDEGGQQETQYF	TGTGCCAGCAGTGACGAGGGCGGACAACAAGAGACCCAGTACTTC
once	.	TRBV19	TRBJ1-5	CASSIDRAGRLNQPQHF	TGTGCCAGTAGTATAGATAGGGCAGGGAGATTAAATCAGCCCCAGCATTTT
.	TRBD2	TRBV15	TRBJ2-1	CATKLAGGNEQFF	TGTGCCACCAAACTAGCGGGGGGCAATGAGCAGTTCTTC